The 5 T cell receptor beta chains below all came from one sample that was sequenced in a study of T cells in Graves' hyperthyroidism and ophthalmopathy. There were TCR beta CDR3 regions amplified from RNA transcripts. When the TCR CDR3 underwent first-round RT-PCR, the HTBI primer set was used. MiXCR, run by TCRdb on the multiplex PCR reads, gives a single entry per CDR3 protein. The table records about 420,000 distinct CDR3 sequences, 15% to 19% of them present only once. Specimen: blood. Every receptor here comes from a woman aged 18-30 years with Graves' hyperthyroidism.

This clonotype was counted many times. The chain uses TRBV15 and TRBJ2-3, with D uncertain. The CDR3 length is 15 residues. CDR1 and CDR2 (germline): LNHNV, YYDKDF (reference sequence). V lost 0 bases to trimming and J lost 0 bases, with 7 bases between them. CDR3 sequence (DNA): TGTGCCACCAGCAGAGATTACGGAAGCACAGATACGCAGTATTTT. This gives the protein CATSRDYGSTDTQYF.

The chain recombines TRBV24-1 with TRBJ2-1; D gene unclear. V lost 3 bases to trimming and J lost 9 bases, with 11 bases between them. Per the germline V gene, CDR1 is KGHDR and CDR2 is SFDVKD. The CDR3 covers 13 residues. CDR3 region: CATSDGSRREQFF. The CDR3 DNA reads TGTGCCACCAGTGATGGAAGCAGGCGTGAGCAGTTCTTC.

This clonotype has just a few counts. The chain links TRBV12-3 or TRBV12-4 to TRBJ2-7, with TRBD1 matching 8 bases. Trimming removed 4 bases from V and 3 bases from J; junction bases left unmatched: 5. The CDR3 is 14 residues long. The CDR3 is CASSSYRGFYEQYF. CDR3 DNA: TGTGCCAGCAGTTCCTACAGGGGGTTCTACGAGCAGTACTTC.

This clonotype was observed many times. This chain links TRBV7-2 with TRBJ2-5; 10 nucleotides line up with TRBD1. After removal of 8 bases from V and 4 bases from J, the junction contained 7 bases not matched to a gene. From germline, CDR1 is SGHTA and CDR2 FQGNSA. The CDR3 runs to 14 residues. CDR3 loop: CASCRDRGLETQYF. The CDR3 DNA sequence: TGTGCCAGCTGTCGGGACAGGGGATTAGAGACCCAGTACTTC.

Only a few counts were recorded for this clonotype. The chain has TRBV12-3 or TRBV12-4 and TRBJ2-7, with D tentatively TRBD2 (5 bases). The CDR3 is made up of 15 amino acids. Trimming removed 7 bases from V and 2 bases from J, with 18 bases in between. The CDR3 loop is CASTNQEGGPYEQYF. Here the CDR3 DNA reads TGTGCCAGCACCAATCAAGAGGGCGGCCCCTACGAGCAGTACTTC.